This is a list of T cell receptor beta chains from one sample in a study of CD4+ T cells in melanoma. Measured with immunoSEQ multiplex PCR; TCRdb has only the in-frame clones, and not every one. In the table there are some 47,000 clones, 89% of which are singletons. Sequenced sample: peripheral blood. These receptors originate from a human donor with melanoma. Each CDR3 is given with its conserved first and last residue. Each record gives: V gene, J gene, clone size, D gene, CDR3 DNA, CDR3 protein. A D gene is named only where the DNA matches it firmly. Expanded clones get a size class; other rows say once, few or many, or leave the size out.

TRBV7-9	TRBJ1-1	NA	TRBD1	TGTGCCAGCAGCCTGGACAGGCTGAAAGCTTTCTTT	CASSLDRLKAFF
TRBV11-2	TRBJ1-4	once	TRBD1	TGTGCCAGCAGCTTGGACGGGACAGGGAATTTCCGAACTAATGAAAAACTGTTTTTT	CASSLDGTGNFRTNEKLFF
TRBV9	TRBJ2-2	NA	NA	TGTGCCAGCAGCCCTCGACAGGACACCGGGGAGCTGTTTTTT	CASSPRQDTGELFF
TRBV6-1	TRBJ1-1	NA	NA	TGTGCCAGCAGCCGGACCGTGGCGGACACTGAAGCTTTCTTT	CASSRTVADTEAFF
TRBV19	TRBJ1-1	once	TRBD1	TGTGCCAGTAGTCGGGGTCCCGGGACAGGATCGAACACTGAAGCTTTCTTT	CASSRGPGTGSNTEAFF
TRBV11-2	TRBJ2-7	NA	NA	TGTGCCAGCAGCTTGCAGATAACCAACTACGAGCAGTACTTC	CASSLQITNYEQYF
TRBV4-1	TRBJ2-5	NA	NA	TGCGCCAGCAGCCAAGGACCTTTGGGGGAGACCCAGTACTTC	CASSQGPLGETQYF
TRBV13	TRBJ2-3	once	NA	TGTGCCAGCAGCTTAGGGCGGACAGATACGCAGTATTTT	CASSLGRTDTQYF
TRBV2	TRBJ2-2	once	NA	TGTGCCAGCAGTGAATGGGGCGGGGAGCTGTTTTTT	CASSEWGGELFF
TRBV27	TRBJ1-3	NA	NA	TGTGCCAGCAGTTCTCCGGGCAACACCATATATTTT	CASSSPGNTIYF
TRBV5-4	TRBJ1-6	NA	NA	TGTGCCAGCAGCCTCAATGGGGGCGTTTCACCCCTCCACTTT	CASSLNGGVSPLHF
TRBV28	TRBJ1-6	NA	TRBD1	TGTGCCAGCAGTCCGACAGGGGCAACCTATAATTCACCCCTCCACTTT	CASSPTGATYNSPLHF
TRBV7-9	TRBJ2-7	NA	NA	TGTGCCAGCAGCTTAGAACCCTACGAGCAGTACTTC	CASSLEPYEQYF
TRBV6-6	TRBJ2-2	NA	NA	TGTGCCAGCAGTTTGCGGGGCAGGAGGACCGGGGAGCTGTTTTTT	CASSLRGRRTGELFF
TRBV28	TRBJ1-1	once	NA	TGTGCCAGCAGTTTAGGCTCTGAAGCTTTCTTT	CASSLGSEAFF
TRBV5-6	TRBJ2-7	NA	TRBD1	TGTGCCAGCAGCTTGGCCGAGACAGGGGGCCTCGAGCAGTACTTC	CASSLAETGGLEQYF
TRBV5-6	TRBJ2-7	NA	NA	TGTGCCAGCAGCTTAGGAGTGCGGGGACCCTCCTACGAGCAGTACTTC	CASSLGVRGPSYEQYF
TRBV7-9	TRBJ1-1	NA	NA	TGTGCCAGCAGCGCTGACGGGGGTACTGAAGCTTTCTTT	CASSADGGTEAFF
TRBV11-2	TRBJ2-7	NA	NA	TGTGCCAGCAGATCTAGGACAGACACCTACGAGCAGTACTTC	CASRSRTDTYEQYF
TRBV6-1	TRBJ1-1	NA	NA	TGTGCCAGCAGTGAAGCGCCAGTAAACACTGAAGCTTTCTTT	CASSEAPVNTEAFF
TRBV28	TRBJ2-7	NA	NA	TGTGCCAGCAGTTCCGGTTCAGAGGGGGGTTACGAGCAGTACTTC	CASSSGSEGGYEQYF
TRBV7-9	TRBJ1-3	NA	NA	TGTGCCAGCAGCTCGGACGGACGGGCTAACACCATATATTTT	CASSSDGRANTIYF
TRBV5-8	TRBJ2-7	NA	NA	TGTGCCAGCAGCTTGATACGGGAGCAGTACTTC	CASSLIREQYF
TRBV7-9	TRBJ1-1	NA	NA	TGTGCCAGCAGGAGGGACGTGGACACTGAAGCTTTCTTT	CASRRDVDTEAFF
TRBV4-1	TRBJ2-1	medium-sized	TRBD1	TGCGCCAGCAGCCAATCGGACAGGGGAGGCTCCTACAATGAGCAGTTCTTC	CASSQSDRGGSYNEQFF
TRBV30	TRBJ1-1	NA	NA	TGTGCCTGGGGTAGCGGGTGGGAGCTCAGTCGACGGAGGAACACTGAAGCTTTCTTT	CAWGSGWELSRRRNTEAFF
TRBV9	TRBJ2-1	NA	TRBD1	TGTGCCAGCAGCGAGATAACAGGGGTCAATGAGCAGTTCTTC	CASSEITGVNEQFF
TRBV28	TRBJ2-3	NA	NA	TGTGCCACTAAGGAGGATACGCAGTATTTT	CATKEDTQYF
TRBV7-2	TRBJ1-5	once	NA	TGTGCCAGCAGCTTCAGGGCGGGGAGCAATCAGCCCCAGCATTTT	CASSFRAGSNQPQHF
TRBV6-1	TRBJ2-7	NA	NA	TGTGCCGTTAGAGGTGGGGGGAGCTACGAGCAGTACTTC	CAVRGGGSYEQYF
TRBV11-1	TRBJ2-2	NA	NA	TGTGCCAGCAGCCCCGACCGGGGGGAGCTGTTTTTT	CASSPDRGELFF
TRBV5-1	TRBJ1-4	NA	TRBD1	TGCGCCAGCAGCTTGGGAGGCGGGACAGGGAATGAAAAACTGTTTTTT	CASSLGGGTGNEKLFF
TRBV6-5	TRBJ1-4	NA	TRBD1	TGTGCCAGCAGTCAAGGACAGGCGGGGGAAAAACTGTTTTTT	CASSQGQAGEKLFF
TRBV7-2	TRBJ1-2	NA	NA	TGTGCCAGCAGCGCTGGCCCGGCTTGGGATGGCTACACCTTC	CASSAGPAWDGYTF
TRBV27	TRBJ1-6	NA	NA	TGTGCCAGCAGTTTTTCAAAGATCAATTCACCCCTCCACTTT	CASSFSKINSPLHF
TRBV10-2	TRBJ2-7	many	NA	TGCGCCAGCAAGGTCGGGGGATTGGACGAGCAGTACTTC	CASKVGGLDEQYF
TRBV7-3	TRBJ2-1	NA	NA	TGTGCCAGCAGCCTCGCCGTGAACAATGAGCAGTTCTTC	CASSLAVNNEQFF
TRBV28	TRBJ1-4	NA	NA	TGTGCCAGCAGTTTTTACACTGAGTTGTCTAATGAAAAACTGTTTTTT	CASSFYTELSNEKLFF
TRBV7-8	TRBJ1-1	NA	TRBD1	TGTGCCAGCACCTTACAGGGGGTTATGAACACTGAAGCTTTCTTT	CASTLQGVMNTEAFF
TRBV5-6	TRBJ1-5	once	NA	TGTGCCAGCAGCACGGACGGGGGAGGGCTCAATCAGCCCCAGCATTTT	CASSTDGGGLNQPQHF
TRBV6-6	TRBJ2-5	NA	NA	TGTGCCAGCAGAACTAGTTTGGGACAAGAGACCCAGTACTTC	CASRTSLGQETQYF
TRBV2	TRBJ2-1	NA	NA	TGTGCCAGCACCAAAAGGTGGTGGGAACGGGAACAGTTCTTC	CASTKRWWEREQFF
TRBV27	TRBJ1-5	NA	TRBD1	TGTGCCAGCAGTCCCCTCTCCAGGGGGCTTCATCAGCCCCAGCATTTT	CASSPLSRGLHQPQHF
TRBV6-1	TRBJ1-4	NA	NA	TGTGCCAGCAGTGAAATTACGGGGGCCACTAATGAAAAACTGTTTTTT	CASSEITGATNEKLFF
TRBV6-5	TRBJ1-4	NA	NA	TGTGCCAGCAGCTACTACCCCCCGACAGTTACAGAAAAACTGTTTTTT	CASSYYPPTVTEKLFF
TRBV5-6	TRBJ1-4	NA	NA	TGTGCCAGCAGCTTGATATGGGAGACTAATGAAAAACTGTTTTTT	CASSLIWETNEKLFF
TRBV27	TRBJ1-5	NA	TRBD1	TGTGCCAGCAGTTTTGCGGGACAGGGTAGCAATCAGCCCCAGCATTTT	CASSFAGQGSNQPQHF
TRBV5-1	TRBJ2-5	once	TRBD2	TGCGCCAGCAGCTTGGCGCTGAGCGGGGATCGGGAGACCCAGTACTTC	CASSLALSGDRETQYF
TRBV6-1	TRBJ2-1	NA	TRBD1	TGTGCCAGCAGTGAAAGGCTGGGTGTTTTAGGACAGGGGAGAGGCAATGAGCAGTTCTTC	CASSERLGVLGQGRGNEQFF
TRBV19	TRBJ1-5	NA	NA	TGTGCCAGTAGTTGGGGTATTTATCAGCCCCAGCATTTT	CASSWGIYQPQHF
TRBV6-5	TRBJ1-1	NA	TRBD1	TGTGCCAGCAGTTACCCTCCAGGGGGATCGAACACTGAAGCTTTCTTT	CASSYPPGGSNTEAFF
TRBV5-8	TRBJ1-5	NA	TRBD1	TGTGCCAGCAGCACCGGGACAGGGGTGGGCAATCAGCCCCAGCATTTT	CASSTGTGVGNQPQHF
TRBV4-1	TRBJ2-2	NA	NA	TGCGCCAGCAGCTGGGGACTTCAAGACACCGGGGAGCTGTTTTTT	CASSWGLQDTGELFF
TRBV10-2	TRBJ2-7	NA	NA	TGCGCCAGCAGTGAGTCGGGACTCTACGAGCAGTACTTC	CASSESGLYEQYF
TRBV7-3	TRBJ1-6	NA	NA	TGTGCCAGCAGCCGAAGTAATAATTCACCCCTCCACTTT	CASSRSNNSPLHF
TRBV27	TRBJ1-5	NA	NA	TGTGCCAGCAGTCCAACGGGACATTTAAATCAGCCCCAGCATTTT	CASSPTGHLNQPQHF
TRBV2	TRBJ1-5	NA	TRBD1	TGTGCCAGCAGTGAATGGGACAGAAGGAATCAGCCCCAGCATTTT	CASSEWDRRNQPQHF
TRBV5-1	TRBJ1-5	NA	NA	TGCGCCAGCAGCTGGGGGGGGAGAAGCAATCAGCCCCAGCATTTT	CASSWGGRSNQPQHF
TRBV5-1	TRBJ1-5	NA	TRBD1	TGCGCCAGCAGCTTGGGAGGGACAGGGGGGAATCAGCCCCAGCATTTT	CASSLGGTGGNQPQHF
TRBV9	TRBJ1-2	NA	TRBD1	TGTGCCAGCAGCGGCCTAAGACAGGGTCAACGGAAAACTAACTATGGCTACACCTTC	CASSGLRQGQRKTNYGYTF